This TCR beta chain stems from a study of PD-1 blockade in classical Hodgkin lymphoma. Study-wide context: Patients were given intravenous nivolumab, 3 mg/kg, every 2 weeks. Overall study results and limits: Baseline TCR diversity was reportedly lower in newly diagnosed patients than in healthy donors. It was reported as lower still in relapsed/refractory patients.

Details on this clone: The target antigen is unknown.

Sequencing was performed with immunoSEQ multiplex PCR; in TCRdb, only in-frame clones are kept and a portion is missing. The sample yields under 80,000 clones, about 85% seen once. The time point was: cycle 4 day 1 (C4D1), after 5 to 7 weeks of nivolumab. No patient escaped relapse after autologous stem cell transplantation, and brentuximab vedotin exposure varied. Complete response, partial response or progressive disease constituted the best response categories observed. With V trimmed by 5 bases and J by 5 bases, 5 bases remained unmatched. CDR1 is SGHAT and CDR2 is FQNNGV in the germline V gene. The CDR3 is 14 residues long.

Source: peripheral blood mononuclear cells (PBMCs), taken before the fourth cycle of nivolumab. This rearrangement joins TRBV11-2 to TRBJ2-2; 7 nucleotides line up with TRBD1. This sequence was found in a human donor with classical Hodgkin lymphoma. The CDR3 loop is CASSPGTATGELFF. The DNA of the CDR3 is TGTGCCAGCAGCCCAGGGACAGCTACCGGGGAGCTGTTTTTT.